These T cell receptor beta chains were read from a single sample in a study of breast tumors, draining lymph nodes, adjacent tissues. TCRdb fed the multiplex PCR reads into MiXCR, producing one record per CDR3 protein. The top ten clones hold roughly a fifth of a sample with about 63,000 distinct CDR3 sequences, approximately 57% of them seen once. Sequenced material: breast tumor tissue. The origin of the receptors is a female donor with breast cancer. Some clones in this sample may be carry-over from other donors' samples. The CDR3 runs from the conserved cysteine through the conserved F or W. The order of the fields is D gene, V gene, CDR3 length, J gene, clone size, CDR3 DNA, CDR3 protein. A D gene is named only where the DNA matches it firmly. Clone size is not always given. Where it is, it says once, few, many or a class for expanded clones.

d_call: NA
v_call: TRBV7-9
cdr3_length: 13
j_call: TRBJ2-7
clone_size: NA
cdr3_nt: TGTGCCAGCAGCTTTCGGACAACCTACGAGCAGTACTTC
cdr3_aa: CASSFRTTYEQYF

d_call: NA
v_call: TRBV9
cdr3_length: 14
j_call: TRBJ2-5
clone_size: many
cdr3_nt: TGTGCCAGCAGTGGGGGGGGGGACAGAGAGACCCAGTACTTC
cdr3_aa: CASSGGGDRETQYF

d_call: TRBD1
v_call: TRBV20-1
cdr3_length: 14
j_call: TRBJ1-6
clone_size: NA
cdr3_nt: TGCAGTGCTACGGACAGGCGCTCTAATTCACCCCTCCACTTT
cdr3_aa: CSATDRRSNSPLHF

d_call: NA
v_call: TRBV20-1
cdr3_length: 13
j_call: TRBJ2-3
clone_size: NA
cdr3_nt: TGCAGCCCAAAAGGGGGAATAGCAGATACGCAGTATTTT
cdr3_aa: CSPKGGIADTQYF

d_call: TRBD1
v_call: TRBV5-5
cdr3_length: 13
j_call: TRBJ1-4
clone_size: NA
cdr3_nt: TGTGCCAGCATGGCCGGGACAGGTGAAAAACTGTTTTTT
cdr3_aa: CASMAGTGEKLFF

d_call: TRBD1
v_call: TRBV15
cdr3_length: 15
j_call: TRBJ2-4
clone_size: many
cdr3_nt: TGTGCCACCAGCAGAGACAGGGGGCTGGAAAACATTCAGTACTTC
cdr3_aa: CATSRDRGLENIQYF

d_call: TRBD1
v_call: TRBV19
cdr3_length: 13
j_call: TRBJ2-5
clone_size: medium-sized
cdr3_nt: TGTGCCAGTAGTAACAGGGGAAAGGAGACCCAGTACTTC
cdr3_aa: CASSNRGKETQYF

d_call: NA
v_call: TRBV12-3/TRBV12-4
cdr3_length: 15
j_call: TRBJ2-7
clone_size: many
cdr3_nt: TGTGCCAGCAGTTTCGGCAGGGTGCGCCTTCAAGAGCAGTACTTC
cdr3_aa: CASSFGRVRLQEQYF

d_call: TRBD2
v_call: TRBV25-1
cdr3_length: 15
j_call: TRBJ2-1
clone_size: NA
cdr3_nt: TGTGCCAGCAGTGACCTAGCGGGAGAGATGAATGAGCAGTTCTTC
cdr3_aa: CASSDLAGEMNEQFF

d_call: TRBD2
v_call: TRBV7-9
cdr3_length: 14
j_call: TRBJ2-7
clone_size: NA
cdr3_nt: TGTGCCAGCAGCCCGGGGCCTAGCGGCTACGAGCAGTACTTC
cdr3_aa: CASSPGPSGYEQYF

d_call: NA
v_call: TRBV20-1
cdr3_length: 16
j_call: TRBJ2-5
clone_size: NA
cdr3_nt: TGCAGTGCTAGAGTTGGTGGCGGGTGGTCCCAAGAGACCCAGTACTTC
cdr3_aa: CSARVGGGWSQETQYF

d_call: TRBD1
v_call: TRBV5-8
cdr3_length: 15
j_call: TRBJ2-3
clone_size: many
cdr3_nt: TGTGCCAGCAGCCTCCAGGGACAGGGGAGGGATACGCAGTATTTT
cdr3_aa: CASSLQGQGRDTQYF

d_call: TRBD1
v_call: TRBV2
cdr3_length: 11
j_call: TRBJ1-2
clone_size: NA
cdr3_nt: TGTGCCGAAGGACAGGGCAATGGCTACACCTTC
cdr3_aa: CAEGQGNGYTF

d_call: NA
v_call: TRBV9
cdr3_length: 19
j_call: TRBJ1-2
clone_size: once
cdr3_nt: TGTGCCAGCAGCGTAGAGGGACTCGCAACCACCGGGGGCGCGGGCGGCTACACCTTC
cdr3_aa: CASSVEGLATTGGAGGYTF

d_call: NA
v_call: TRBV20-1
cdr3_length: 11
j_call: TRBJ2-7
clone_size: NA
cdr3_nt: TGCAGTGCTAGTACCCTAGCGGAGCAGTACTTC
cdr3_aa: CSASTLAEQYF

d_call: TRBD1
v_call: TRBV29-1
cdr3_length: 14
j_call: TRBJ1-4
clone_size: NA
cdr3_nt: TGCAGCGTTGCTGGACAGGGCCAAGGTGAAAAACTGTTTTTT
cdr3_aa: CSVAGQGQGEKLFF

d_call: NA
v_call: TRBV24-1
cdr3_length: 16
j_call: TRBJ1-6
clone_size: few
cdr3_nt: TGTGCCACCAGTGGTTGGTCGGGAGTCGGTAATTCACCCCTCCACTTT
cdr3_aa: CATSGWSGVGNSPLHF

d_call: NA
v_call: TRBV5-8
cdr3_length: 15
j_call: TRBJ1-2
clone_size: many
cdr3_nt: TGTGCCAGCAGCTTGGAAGCGGGGATCGGTTCTGGCTACACCTTC
cdr3_aa: CASSLEAGIGSGYTF

d_call: NA
v_call: TRBV20-1
cdr3_length: 12
j_call: TRBJ2-1
clone_size: NA
cdr3_nt: TGCAGTGCTAGGCCCTCCTACAATGAGCAGTTCTTC
cdr3_aa: CSARPSYNEQFF

d_call: TRBD2
v_call: TRBV20-1
cdr3_length: 15
j_call: TRBJ2-3
clone_size: NA
cdr3_nt: TGCAGTGCCCGCCCGGGACTAGAAGCCACAGATACGCAGTATTTT
cdr3_aa: CSARPGLEATDTQYF

d_call: TRBD1
v_call: TRBV7-9
cdr3_length: 15
j_call: TRBJ2-1
clone_size: few
cdr3_nt: TGTGCCAGCAGCTTAGCTAGGACAGGGCGGTATGAGCAGTTCTTC
cdr3_aa: CASSLARTGRYEQFF

d_call: NA
v_call: TRBV18
cdr3_length: 14
j_call: TRBJ1-1
clone_size: NA
cdr3_nt: TGTGCCAGCTCACCAGGCCGGACAGCCTTGGAAGCTTTCTTT
cdr3_aa: CASSPGRTALEAFF

d_call: TRBD1
v_call: TRBV19
cdr3_length: 14
j_call: TRBJ1-2
clone_size: NA
cdr3_nt: TGTGCCAGTAACCCGACAGGGGTGGGCTATGGCTACACCTTC
cdr3_aa: CASNPTGVGYGYTF

d_call: NA
v_call: TRBV7-6
cdr3_length: 15
j_call: TRBJ2-2
clone_size: NA
cdr3_nt: TGTGCCAGCAGCCGGCGGGCAGGGTTGAACGGGGAGCTGTTTTTT
cdr3_aa: CASSRRAGLNGELFF